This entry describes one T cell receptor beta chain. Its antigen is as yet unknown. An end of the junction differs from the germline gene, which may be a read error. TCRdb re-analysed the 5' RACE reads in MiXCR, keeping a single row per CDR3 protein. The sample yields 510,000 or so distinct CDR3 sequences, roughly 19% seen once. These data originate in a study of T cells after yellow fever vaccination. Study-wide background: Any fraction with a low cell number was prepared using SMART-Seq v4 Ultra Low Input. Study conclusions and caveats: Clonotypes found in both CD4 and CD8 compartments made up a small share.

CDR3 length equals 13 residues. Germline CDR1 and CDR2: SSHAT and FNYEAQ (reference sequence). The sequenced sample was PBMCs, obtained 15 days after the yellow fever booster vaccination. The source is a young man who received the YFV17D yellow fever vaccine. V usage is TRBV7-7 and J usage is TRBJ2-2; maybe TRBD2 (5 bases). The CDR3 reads CASSLRRNGELFF. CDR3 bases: TGTGCTAGCAGCCTTCGGAGGAACGGGGAGCTGTTTTTT.